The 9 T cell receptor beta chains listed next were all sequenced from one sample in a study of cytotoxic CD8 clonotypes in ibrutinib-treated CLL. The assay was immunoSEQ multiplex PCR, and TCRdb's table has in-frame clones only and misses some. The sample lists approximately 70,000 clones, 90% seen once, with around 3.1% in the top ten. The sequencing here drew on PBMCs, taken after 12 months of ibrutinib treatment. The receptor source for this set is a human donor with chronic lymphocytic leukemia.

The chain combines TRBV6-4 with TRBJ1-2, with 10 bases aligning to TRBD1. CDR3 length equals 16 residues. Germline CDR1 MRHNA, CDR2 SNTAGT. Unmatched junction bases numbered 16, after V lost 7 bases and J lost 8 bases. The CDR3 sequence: CASNPGGTGDYGGYTF. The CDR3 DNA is TGTGCCAGCAACCCCGGGGGGACAGGGGATTATGGCGGCTACACCTTC.

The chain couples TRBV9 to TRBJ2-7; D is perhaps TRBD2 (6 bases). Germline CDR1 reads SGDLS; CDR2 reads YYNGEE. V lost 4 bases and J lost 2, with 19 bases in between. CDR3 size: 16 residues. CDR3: CASSFNQEAGPYEQYF. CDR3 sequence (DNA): TGTGCCAGCAGCTTCAATCAAGAGGCGGGACCCTACGAGCAGTACTTC.

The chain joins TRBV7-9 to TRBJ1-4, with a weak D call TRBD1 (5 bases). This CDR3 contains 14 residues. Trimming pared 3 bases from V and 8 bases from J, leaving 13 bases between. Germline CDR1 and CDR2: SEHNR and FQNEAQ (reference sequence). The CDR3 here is CASSFGGTQEKLFF. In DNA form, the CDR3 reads TGTGCCAGCAGCTTCGGCGGGACTCAGGAAAAACTGTTTTTT. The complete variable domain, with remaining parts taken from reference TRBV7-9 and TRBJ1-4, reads DTGVSQNPRHKITKRGQNVTFRCDPISEHNRLYWYRQTLGQGPEFLTYFQNEAQLEKSRLLSDRFSAERPKGSFSTLEIQRTEQGDSAMYLCASSFGGTQEKLFFGSGTQLSVL.

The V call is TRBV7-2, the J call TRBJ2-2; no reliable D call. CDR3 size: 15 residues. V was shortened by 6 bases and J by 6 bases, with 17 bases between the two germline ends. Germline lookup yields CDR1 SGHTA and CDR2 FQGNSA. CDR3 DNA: TGTGCCAGCAGAAAACTAACGACTCCGGCCGGGGAGCTGTTTTTT. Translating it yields CASRKLTTPAGELFF.

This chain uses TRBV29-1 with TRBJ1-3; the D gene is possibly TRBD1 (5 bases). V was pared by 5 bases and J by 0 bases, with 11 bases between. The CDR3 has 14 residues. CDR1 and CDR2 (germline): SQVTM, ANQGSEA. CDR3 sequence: CSVQTVSSGNTIYF. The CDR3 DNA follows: TGCAGCGTTCAGACAGTTAGCTCTGGAAACACCATATATTTT.

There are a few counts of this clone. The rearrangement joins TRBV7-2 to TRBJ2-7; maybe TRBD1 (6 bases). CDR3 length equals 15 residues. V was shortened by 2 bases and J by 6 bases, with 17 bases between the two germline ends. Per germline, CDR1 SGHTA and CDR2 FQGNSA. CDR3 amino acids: CASSLRHRETGEQYF. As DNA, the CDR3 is TGTGCCAGCAGCTTACGGCACAGGGAGACGGGCGAGCAGTACTTC. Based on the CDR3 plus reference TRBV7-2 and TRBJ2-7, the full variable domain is GAGVSQSPSNKVTEKGKDVELRCDPISGHTALYWYRQSLGQGLEFLIYFQGNSAPDKSGLPSDRFSAERTGGSVSTLTIQRTQQEDSAVYLCASSLRHRETGEQYFGPGTRLTVT.

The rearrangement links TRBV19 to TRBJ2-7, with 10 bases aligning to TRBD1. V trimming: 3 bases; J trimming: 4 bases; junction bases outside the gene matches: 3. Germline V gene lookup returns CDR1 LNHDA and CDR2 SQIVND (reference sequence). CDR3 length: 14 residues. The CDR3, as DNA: TGTGCCAGTAGTATCGGACAGGGGGTGTACGAGCAGTACTTC. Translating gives CASSIGQGVYEQYF.

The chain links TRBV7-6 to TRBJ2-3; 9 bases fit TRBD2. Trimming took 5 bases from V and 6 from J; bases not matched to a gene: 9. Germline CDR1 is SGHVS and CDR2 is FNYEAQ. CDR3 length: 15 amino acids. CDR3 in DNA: TGTGCCAGCAGCCCTCGGGGACTAGCAGACGATACGCAGTATTTT. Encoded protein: CASSPRGLADDTQYF.

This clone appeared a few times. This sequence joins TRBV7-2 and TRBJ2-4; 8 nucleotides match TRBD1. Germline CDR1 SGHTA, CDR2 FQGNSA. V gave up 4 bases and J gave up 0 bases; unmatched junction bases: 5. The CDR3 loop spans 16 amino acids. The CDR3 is CASSSRQGLAKNIQYF. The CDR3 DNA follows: TGTGCCAGCAGCTCCCGACAGGGGCTAGCCAAAAACATTCAGTACTTC.